This T cell receptor (beta chain) is drawn from a study of beta chain features in type 1 diabetes. Study at large: Healthy donors, compared against patients, showed similar age, gender and cell yields. Notes on the study in general: PCR might show a preference for shorter templates, equally across patients and controls.

This clone was observed at least ten times. The antigen remains unidentified. Sorting with CD45RO/CCR7/CD25/CD127/CD95/CD27 yielded naive, central memory, regulatory and stem-like memory CD4+ cells. Every isolated RNA sample was fully reverse transcribed, so sequencing captured expressed TCRB transcripts. An average near 3.57 million reads came from naive, central memory and regulatory T cell samples. The table came from immunoSEQ multiplex PCR; TCRdb's copy has only in-frame clones and leaves some out. The sample carries more than 130,000 clones, about 7% recorded once. The ends lost 7 bases at V and 6 bases at J; junction bases unmatched: 12. CDR1 MNHNS and CDR2 SASEGT come from the germline V gene. The CDR3 is 15 amino acids.

The sequencing sample was made of central memory CD4+ T cells from blood. This TCR came from a woman under 40 in good health. This rearrangement joins TRBV6-1 to TRBJ1-5; 7 nucleotides match TRBD1. This CDR3 reads CASIQTRGAPQPQHF. Written as DNA, the CDR3 is TGTGCCAGCATTCAAACCAGGGGGGCCCCTCAGCCCCAGCATTTT.